A single sample is the source of the 24 T cell receptor beta chains below, sequenced in a study of T cell repertoires in cytomegalovirus infection. No cognate antigen is known for these TCRs. TCRdb ran MiXCR on the reads and lists one entry per CDR3 protein. The profile shows approximately 65,000 distinct CDR3 sequences, 20% of them singletons. The material was CD8+ T cells from cultured PBMCs, obtained from culture after CMV antigen stimulation. These receptor sequences come from a human donor in good health (CMV status not recorded). Some clones in this sample may be carry-over from other donors' samples.

The chain couples TRBV6-2 or TRBV6-3 to TRBJ2-5; 7 bases align to TRBD2. The CDR3 has 16 residues. The ends lost 2 bases at V and 2 bases at J; junction bases unmatched: 8. The germline CDR1 and CDR2 sequences are MNHEY and SVGEGT. The CDR3: CASSYLLLAEQETQYF. The CDR3 region has the DNA TGTGCCAGCAGTTACCTCTTGCTAGCGGAGCAAGAGACCCAGTACTTC.

In its sample, this clonotype was seen a few times. This chain uses TRBV19 with TRBJ2-1; 12 bases agree with TRBD2. This CDR3 has 14 amino acids. V gave up 6 bases and J gave up 9 bases; unmatched junction bases: 6. Germline-derived CDR1 and CDR2 are LNHDA and SQIVND (reference sequence). CDR3 in DNA: TGTGCCAGTAGCCCTCTGACTAGCGGGGGTGAGCAGTTCTTC. Amino acids: CASSPLTSGGEQFF.

The gene calls are TRBV12-5 and TRBJ2-2; D unclear. Per germline, CDR1 LGHNT and CDR2 FRNRAP. Deletions cut 3 bases from V and 5 bases from J, with 7 bases between. The CDR3 totals 13 residues. CDR3 loop: CASGLTETGELFF. The DNA of the CDR3 is TGTGCTAGTGGTTTAACAGAGACCGGGGAGCTGTTTTTT.

This clonotype was seen a handful of times. The J gene is TRBJ1-5, the V gene TRBV7-8, with TRBD1 as a possible D gene (6 bases). The CDR3 is 14 amino acids. Germline values: CDR1 SGHVS, CDR2 FQNEAQ. V shed 6 bases and J shed 2 bases, with 11 bases lying between them. The CDR3 DNA reads TGTGCCAGCAGAGGGGGGGGGGGCAATCAGCCCCAGCATTTT. Encoded protein: CASRGGGGNQPQHF.

This clonotype was counted between two and nine times. The rearrangement uses TRBV19 and TRBJ1-1; a possible D gene is TRBD1 (5 bases). CDR1 is LNHDA, CDR2 SQIVND, per germline (reference sequence). Trimming shortened V by 8 bases and J by 0 bases, and 13 bases separated the two germline ends. There are 14 residues in the CDR3. This chain's CDR3 is CASHRRELNTEAFF. Written as DNA, the CDR3 is TGTGCCAGTCACAGGAGGGAATTGAACACTGAAGCTTTCTTT.

A few counts support this clonotype. The V gene is TRBV4-1, the J gene TRBJ2-2; D is ambiguous. V lost 0 bases to trimming and J lost 2 bases, with 7 bases between them. The CDR3 runs 15 residues. Germline CDR1 is MGHRA and CDR2 is YSYEKL. The CDR3 is CASSQDSGNTGELFF. The CDR3 coding sequence is TGCGCCAGCAGCCAAGATTCCGGCAACACCGGGGAGCTGTTTTTT.

This clonotype was picked up many times. The chain employs TRBV6-2 or TRBV6-3 and TRBJ2-7, with D uncertain. There are 14 residues in the CDR3. Per germline, CDR1 MNHEY and CDR2 SVGEGT. V was pared by 3 bases and J by 4 bases, with 13 bases between. CDR3 region: CASSYYSDEYEQYF. CDR3 DNA sequence: TGTGCCAGCAGTTATTATTCAGATGAATACGAGCAGTACTTC.

This clonotype has ten or more counts. A read error may account for a junction end that differs from germline. J is TRBJ2-3 and V is TRBV28; 10 nucleotides agree with TRBD2. This CDR3 has 14 amino acids. From germline, CDR1 is MDHEN and CDR2 SYDVKM. The CDR3, as DNA: TGTGCCAGCAGTCCGCTGACTAGCGGGCCTACCGCCCATTTT. Protein: CASSPLTSGPTAHF.

V and J are TRBV14 and TRBJ1-2; TRBD1 matches 8 bases. This CDR3 has 17 amino acids. The V and J ends lost 4 bases and 0 bases, in that order; junction bases with no gene match: 10. Germline V lookup: CDR1 SGHDN, CDR2 FVKESK. The DNA for the CDR3 is TGTGCCAGCAGCCCCCGGGACAGGTCGTCCCCTAACTATGGCTACACCTTC. It specifies CASSPRDRSSPNYGYTF.

The chain joins TRBV7-2 to TRBJ2-7; no definite D call. The CDR3 has 15 residues. Trimming removed 0 bases at V and 1 base at J, with 10 bases between. Germline V gene sequence: CDR1 SGHTA, CDR2 FQGNSA. The CDR3 DNA reads TGTGCCAGCAGCTTAGCGGGCAGGCGATCCTACGAGCAGTACTTC. The encoded protein is CASSLAGRRSYEQYF.

This clonotype turned up a few times. V gene TRBV7-6 combines with J gene TRBJ2-7; 7 nucleotides agree with TRBD1. The CDR3 has 11 residues. From germline, CDR1 is SGHVS and CDR2 FNYEAQ. Unmatched junction bases numbered 3, after V lost 10 bases and J lost 3 bases. The CDR3 DNA sequence: TGTGCCACCGGGACAGACTACGAGCAGTACTTC. This gives the protein CATGTDYEQYF.

The V and J genes are TRBV7-2 and TRBJ1-2, with D hard to call. Germline V gene sequence: CDR1 SGHTA, CDR2 FQGNSA. The CDR3 length is 16 residues. Trimming removed 3 bases at V and 1 base at J, with 15 bases between. CDR3 loop: CASSLSREMINYGYTF. The DNA of the CDR3 is TGTGCCAGCAGCTTGTCCAGAGAGATGATTAACTATGGCTACACCTTC.

The chain is built from TRBV6-1 and TRBJ2-3, with D hard to call. The V end lost 3 bases, the J end lost 3 bases, and 7 bases lay between the germline ends. The germline CDR1 and CDR2 sequences are MNHNS and SASEGT. This CDR3 is built from 13 residues. CDR3 sequence reads: CASSDGGTDTQYF. CDR3 nucleotide sequence: TGTGCCAGCAGTGACGGCGGAACAGATACGCAGTATTTT.

The chain carries TRBV29-1 and TRBJ2-1; 9 positions match TRBD2. Trimming took 3 bases from V and 4 from J; bases not matched to a gene: 10. Per the germline V gene, CDR1 is SQVTM and CDR2 is ANQGSEA. The CDR3 runs to 16 residues. CDR3 nucleotides: TGCAGCGTTGAGGCAGCGGGGGGCCTCCGGTACAATGAGCAGTTCTTC. This encodes CSVEAAGGLRYNEQFF.

This clonotype was detected a few times. The V call is TRBV7-2, the J call TRBJ2-3; D is possibly TRBD1 or TRBD2 (6 bases each). Germline V gene lookup returns CDR1 SGHTA and CDR2 FQGNSA. This CDR3 comprises 17 residues. V gave up 2 bases and J gave up 6 bases, with 21 bases separating them. In DNA, the CDR3 is TGTGCCAGCAGCTTAAATCGTCGGGGGCCTTTGTCGGATACGCAGTATTTT. Translation gives CASSLNRRGPLSDTQYF.

This clonotype appeared a few times. This chain joins TRBV4-1 and TRBJ1-2, with 8 bases fitting TRBD1. This CDR3 is built from 16 residues. Germline lookup yields CDR1 MGHRA and CDR2 YSYEKL. Trimming took 2 bases from V and 5 from J; bases not matched to a gene: 10. This CDR3 is CASSQTGQGIGYGYTF. CDR3 nucleotide sequence: TGCGCCAGCAGCCAAACTGGACAGGGAATCGGGTATGGCTACACCTTC.

This clonotype was counted between two and nine times. The gene calls are TRBV7-2 and TRBJ1-5; D is possibly TRBD1 (5 bases). Germline values: CDR1 SGHTA, CDR2 FQGNSA. V was cut by 0 bases and J by 7 bases, with 10 bases left in between. The CDR3 contains 14 residues. CDR3 region: CASSLAQGRQPQHF. CDR3 sequence (DNA): TGTGCCAGCAGCTTAGCCCAGGGTAGACAGCCCCAGCATTTT.

CDR3 in DNA: TGTGCCAGCAGTTACCTTTGGACAGAGGGGAGACGCGATGGCTACACCTTC. This codes for CASSYLWTEGRRDGYTF. The chain joins TRBV6-2 or TRBV6-3 to TRBJ1-2, with a tentative D call TRBD1 (6 bases). V was clipped by 2 bases and J by 6 bases, with 22 bases between them. CDR1 and CDR2 (germline): MNHEY, SVGEGT. CDR3 length: 17 amino acids.

This clonotype was observed once. V gene TRBV6-2 or TRBV6-3 combines with J gene TRBJ2-3; perhaps TRBD2 as D (6 bases). There are 15 residues in the CDR3. V lost 2 bases and J 4 bases, leaving 13 bases between the germline ends. From germline, CDR1 is MNHEY and CDR2 SVGEGT. The CDR3 protein is CASSYNIRDSDTQYF. CDR3 sequence (DNA): TGTGCCAGCAGTTACAACATCCGGGACTCAGATACGCAGTATTTT.

This clonotype occurred a few times. The V call is TRBV7-2, the J call TRBJ1-2; 10 nucleotides line up with TRBD1. Germline CDR1 SGHTA, CDR2 FQGNSA. CDR3 length: 21 residues. J gave up 1 base and V 1 base, and 18 bases lay outside the gene matches. CDR3 DNA: TGTGCCAGCAGCTTAGTGTCGTTTGTTGGGACAGGGGAGTTTATTAACTATGGCTACACCTTC. Translation: CASSLVSFVGTGEFINYGYTF.

This clonotype was counted only a few times. The chain recombines TRBV7-3 with TRBJ1-1; no definite D call. The CDR3 sequence is 15 residues long. The V gene's germline CDR1 is SGHTA and CDR2 FQGTGA. The V gene lost 2 bases and the J gene lost 5 bases, with 15 bases spanning the gap. DNA for the CDR3: TGTGCCAGCAGCTTAGCCCCAGGAGTAAAGACTGAAGCTTTCTTT. Protein: CASSLAPGVKTEAFF.

This clonotype occurred a few times. The chain is built from TRBV10-3 and TRBJ1-5; D is unclear. This CDR3 is built from 13 residues. Trimming took 2 bases from V and 3 from J, leaving 5 bases between them. The germline CDR1 and CDR2 sequences are ENHRY and SYGVKD. The CDR3 is CAISERDNQPQHF. CDR3 DNA sequence: TGTGCCATCAGTGAGAGGGACAATCAGCCCCAGCATTTT.

The chain carries TRBV7-4 and TRBJ1-2, with a weak D call TRBD1 (5 bases). The germline CDR1 and CDR2 sequences are SGHVT and SQSDAQ. Trimming left V 1 base short and J 2 bases short, with 14 bases between. The CDR3 is 16 residues long. Written as DNA, the CDR3 is TGTGCCAGCAGCTTAGTCGCAGGGACCAGAAACTATGGCTACACCTTC. Residues: CASSLVAGTRNYGYTF.

This clonotype was seen a handful of times. The V gene is TRBV4-3, the J gene TRBJ2-1; 7 bases are shared with TRBD1. Germline loops: CDR1 LGHNA, CDR2 YSLEER. CDR3 length equals 14 residues. J gave up 5 bases and V 4 bases, and 5 bases lay outside the gene matches. Here the CDR3 DNA reads TGCGCCAGCAGCCTCACAGGGGATCACAATGAGCAGTTCTTC. Translated, it gives CASSLTGDHNEQFF.